The clone carrying this T cell receptor (beta chain) has at least ten counts. The sample originates from a study of T-cell reconstitution after alpha-beta-depleted transplantation in children. Preparation of the TCRbeta library involved a method that used unique molecular identifiers. Each CDR3 protein gets one entry after TCRdb re-called the PCR reads with MiXCR. The table lists hundreds of thousands of distinct CDR3 sequences, roughly 10% of them singletons. The V gene end was trimmed by 4 bases and the J gene end by 2 bases; junction bases not matched to a gene: 2. Germline lookup yields CDR1 SGHRS and CDR2 YFSETQ. The CDR3 runs 15 residues.

The clonotype originates from a child aged 2 to 15 with inherited bone marrow failure, due to receive a stem cell transplant. Sequences were derived from PBMCs, sampled before TCRalphabeta/CD19-depleted stem cell transplant. The rearrangement joins TRBV5-1 to TRBJ2-1; 11 positions agree with TRBD2. The CDR3 coding sequence is TGCGCCAGCAGCACGACTAGCGGGACCTACAATGAGCAGTTCTTC. Protein sequence: CASSTTSGTYNEQFF.